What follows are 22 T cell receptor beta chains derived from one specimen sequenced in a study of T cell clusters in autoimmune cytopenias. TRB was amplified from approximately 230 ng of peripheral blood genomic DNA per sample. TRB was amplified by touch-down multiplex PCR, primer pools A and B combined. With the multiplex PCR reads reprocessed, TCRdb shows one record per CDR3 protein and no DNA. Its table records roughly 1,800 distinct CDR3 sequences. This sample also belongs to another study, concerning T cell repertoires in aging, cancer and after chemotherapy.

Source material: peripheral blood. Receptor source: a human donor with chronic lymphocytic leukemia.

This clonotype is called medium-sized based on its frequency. This CDR3 is CASSQERGGYNEQFF. V and J are TRBV4-2 and TRBJ2-1; TCRdb gives TRBD2 as the D gene, but with no DNA this cannot be confirmed. Germline CDR1 LGHNA, CDR2 YNFKEQ. The CDR3 runs to 15 residues.

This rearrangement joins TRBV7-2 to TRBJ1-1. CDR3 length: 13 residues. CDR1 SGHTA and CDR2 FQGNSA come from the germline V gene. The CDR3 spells CASARDTNTEAFF.

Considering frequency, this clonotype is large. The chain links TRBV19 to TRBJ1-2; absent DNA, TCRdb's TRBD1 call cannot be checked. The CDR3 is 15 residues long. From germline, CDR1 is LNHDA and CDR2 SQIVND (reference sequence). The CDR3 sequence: CASSSQYDREYGYTF.

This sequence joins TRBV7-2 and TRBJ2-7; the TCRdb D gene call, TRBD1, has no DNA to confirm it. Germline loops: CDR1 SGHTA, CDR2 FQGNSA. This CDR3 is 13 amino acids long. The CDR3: CASSADPEGEQYF.

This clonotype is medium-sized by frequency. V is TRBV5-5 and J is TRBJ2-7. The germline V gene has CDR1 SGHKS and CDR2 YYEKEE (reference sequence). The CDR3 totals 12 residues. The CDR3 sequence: CASSLVGNEQYF.

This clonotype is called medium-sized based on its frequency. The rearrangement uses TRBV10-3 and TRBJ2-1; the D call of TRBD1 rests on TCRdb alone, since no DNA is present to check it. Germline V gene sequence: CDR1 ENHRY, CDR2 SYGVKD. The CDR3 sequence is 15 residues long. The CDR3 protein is CAISVRGMQGNEQFF.

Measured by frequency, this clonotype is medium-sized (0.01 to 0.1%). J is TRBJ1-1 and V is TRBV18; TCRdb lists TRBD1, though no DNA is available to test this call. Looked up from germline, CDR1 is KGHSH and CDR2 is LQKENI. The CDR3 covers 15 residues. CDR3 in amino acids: CASSPPQGMGSEAFF.

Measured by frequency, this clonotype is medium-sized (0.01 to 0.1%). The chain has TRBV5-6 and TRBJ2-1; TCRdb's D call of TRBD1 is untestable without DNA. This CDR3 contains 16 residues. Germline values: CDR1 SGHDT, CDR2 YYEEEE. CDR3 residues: CASSSSRAGGTSEQFF. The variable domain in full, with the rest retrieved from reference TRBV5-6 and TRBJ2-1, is DAGVTQSPTHLIKTRGQQVTLRCSPKSGHDTVSWYQQALGQGPQFIFQYYEEEERQRGNFPDRFSGHQFPNYSSELNVNALLLGDSALYLCASSSSRAGGTSEQFFGPGTRLTVL.

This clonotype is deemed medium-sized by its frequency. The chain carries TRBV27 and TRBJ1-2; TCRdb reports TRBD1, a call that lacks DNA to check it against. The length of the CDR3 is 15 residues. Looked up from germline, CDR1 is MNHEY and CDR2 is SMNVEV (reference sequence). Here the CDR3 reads CASSPTGGSGYGYTF.

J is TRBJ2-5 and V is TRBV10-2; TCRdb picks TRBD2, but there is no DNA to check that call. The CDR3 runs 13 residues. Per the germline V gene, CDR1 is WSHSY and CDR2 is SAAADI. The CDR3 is CASRRGEQETQYF.

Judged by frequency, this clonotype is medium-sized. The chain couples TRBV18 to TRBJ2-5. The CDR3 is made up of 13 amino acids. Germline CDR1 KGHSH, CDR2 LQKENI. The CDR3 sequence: CASSMAPQETQYF.

The CDR3 is CASTAGGARNNEQFF. V and J are TRBV5-8 and TRBJ2-1; TCRdb's D call of TRBD2 is untestable without DNA. This CDR3 has 15 residues. Germline lookup yields CDR1 SGHTS and CDR2 YDEGEE.

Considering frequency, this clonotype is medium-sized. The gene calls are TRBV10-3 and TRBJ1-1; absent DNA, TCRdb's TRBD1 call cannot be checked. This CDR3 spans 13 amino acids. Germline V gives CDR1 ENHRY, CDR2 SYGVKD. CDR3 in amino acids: CATLKQGSPEAFF.

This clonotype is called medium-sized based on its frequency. This CDR3 is CASSRGQSNEKLFF. The V gene is TRBV5-1, the J gene TRBJ1-4; the D gene TCRdb calls, TRBD1, cannot be checked with no DNA. The CDR3 loop spans 14 amino acids. Germline values: CDR1 SGHRS, CDR2 YFSETQ.

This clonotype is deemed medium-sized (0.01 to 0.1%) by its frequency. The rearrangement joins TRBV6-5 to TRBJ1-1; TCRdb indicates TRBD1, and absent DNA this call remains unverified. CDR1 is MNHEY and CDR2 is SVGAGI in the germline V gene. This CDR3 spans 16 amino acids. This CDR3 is CASSYALWGENTEAFF.

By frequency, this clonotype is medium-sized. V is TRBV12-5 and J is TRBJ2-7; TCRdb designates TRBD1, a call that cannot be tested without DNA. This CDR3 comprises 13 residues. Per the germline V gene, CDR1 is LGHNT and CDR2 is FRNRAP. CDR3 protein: CASGRDSNYEQYF. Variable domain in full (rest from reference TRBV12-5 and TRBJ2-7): DARVTQTPRHKVTEMGQEVTMRCQPILGHNTVFWYRQTMMQGLELLAYFRNRAPLDDSGMPKDRFSAEMPDATLATLKIQPSEPRDSAVYFCASGRDSNYEQYFGPGTRLTVT.

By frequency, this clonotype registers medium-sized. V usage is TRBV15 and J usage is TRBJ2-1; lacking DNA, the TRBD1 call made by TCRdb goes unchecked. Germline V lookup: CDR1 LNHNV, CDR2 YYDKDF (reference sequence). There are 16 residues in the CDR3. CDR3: CATSRDLAGTYNEQFF. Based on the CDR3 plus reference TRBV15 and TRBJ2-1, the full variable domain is DAMVIQNPRYQVTQFGKPVTLSCSQTLNHNVMYWYQQKSSQAPKLLFHYYDKDFNNEADTPDNFQSRRPNTSFCFLDIRSPGLGDTAMYLCATSRDLAGTYNEQFFGPGTRLTVL.

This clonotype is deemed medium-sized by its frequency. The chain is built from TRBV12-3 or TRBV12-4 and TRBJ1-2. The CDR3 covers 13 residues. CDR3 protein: CASSLDVNYGYTF.

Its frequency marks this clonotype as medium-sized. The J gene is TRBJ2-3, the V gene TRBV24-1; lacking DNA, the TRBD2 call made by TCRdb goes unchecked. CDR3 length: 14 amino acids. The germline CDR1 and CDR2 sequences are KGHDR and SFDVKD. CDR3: CATNSGGEGDTQYF.

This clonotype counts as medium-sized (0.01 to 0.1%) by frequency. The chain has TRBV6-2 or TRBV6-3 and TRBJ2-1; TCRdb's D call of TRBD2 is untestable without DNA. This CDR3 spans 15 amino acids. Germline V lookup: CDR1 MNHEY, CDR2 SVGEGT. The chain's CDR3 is CASSYLPSSYNEQFF.

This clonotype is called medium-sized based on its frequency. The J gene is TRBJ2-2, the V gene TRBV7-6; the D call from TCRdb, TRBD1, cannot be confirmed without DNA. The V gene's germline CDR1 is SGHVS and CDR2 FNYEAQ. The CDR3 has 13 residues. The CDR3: CASGTPNTGELFF.

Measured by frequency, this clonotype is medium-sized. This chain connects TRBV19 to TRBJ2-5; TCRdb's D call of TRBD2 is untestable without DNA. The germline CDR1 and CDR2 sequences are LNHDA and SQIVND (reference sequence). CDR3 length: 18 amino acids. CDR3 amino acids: CASSIGRTSGGNQETQYF.